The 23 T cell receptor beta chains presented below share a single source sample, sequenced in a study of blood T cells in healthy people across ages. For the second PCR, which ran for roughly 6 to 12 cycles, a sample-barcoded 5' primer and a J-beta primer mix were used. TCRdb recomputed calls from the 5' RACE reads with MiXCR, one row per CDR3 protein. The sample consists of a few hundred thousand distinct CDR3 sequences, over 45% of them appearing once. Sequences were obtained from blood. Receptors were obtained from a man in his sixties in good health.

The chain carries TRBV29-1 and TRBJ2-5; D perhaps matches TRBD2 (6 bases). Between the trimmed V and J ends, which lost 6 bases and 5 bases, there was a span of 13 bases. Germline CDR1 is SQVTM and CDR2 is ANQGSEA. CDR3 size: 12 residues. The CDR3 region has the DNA TGCAGCGTGCGGGGCAGTCAGGAGACCCAGTACTTC. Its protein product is CSVRGSQETQYF.

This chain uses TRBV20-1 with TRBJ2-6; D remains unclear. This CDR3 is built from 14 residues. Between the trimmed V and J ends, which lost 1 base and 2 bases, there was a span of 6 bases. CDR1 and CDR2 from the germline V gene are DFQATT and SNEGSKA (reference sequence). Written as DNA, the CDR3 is TGCAGTGCTAGAGTGGCCGCTGGGGCCAACGTCCTGACTTTC. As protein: CSARVAAGANVLTF.

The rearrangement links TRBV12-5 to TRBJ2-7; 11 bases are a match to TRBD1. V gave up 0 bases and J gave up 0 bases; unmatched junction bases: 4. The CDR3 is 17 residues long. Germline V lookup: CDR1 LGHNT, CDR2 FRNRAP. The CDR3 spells CASGLVTGTGGSYEQYF. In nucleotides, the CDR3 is TGTGCTAGTGGTTTGGTAACCGGGACAGGGGGCTCCTACGAGCAGTACTTC. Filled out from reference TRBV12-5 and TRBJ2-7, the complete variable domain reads DARVTQTPRHKVTEMGQEVTMRCQPILGHNTVFWYRQTMMQGLELLAYFRNRAPLDDSGMPKDRFSAEMPDATLATLKIQPSEPRDSAVYFCASGLVTGTGGSYEQYFGPGTRLTVT.

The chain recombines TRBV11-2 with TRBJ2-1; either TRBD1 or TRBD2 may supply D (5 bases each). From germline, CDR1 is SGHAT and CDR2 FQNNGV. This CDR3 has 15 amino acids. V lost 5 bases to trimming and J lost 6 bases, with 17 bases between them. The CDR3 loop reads CASSPPGQGRNEQFF. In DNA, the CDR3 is TGTGCCAGCAGCCCTCCGGGGCAGGGCCGCAATGAGCAGTTCTTC.

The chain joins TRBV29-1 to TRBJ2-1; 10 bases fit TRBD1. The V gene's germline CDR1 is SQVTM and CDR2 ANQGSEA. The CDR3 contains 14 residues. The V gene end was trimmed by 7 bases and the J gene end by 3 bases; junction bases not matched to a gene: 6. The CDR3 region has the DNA TGCAGCGCTAGGGACAGGGGTCACTACAATGAGCAGTTCTTC. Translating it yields CSARDRGHYNEQFF.

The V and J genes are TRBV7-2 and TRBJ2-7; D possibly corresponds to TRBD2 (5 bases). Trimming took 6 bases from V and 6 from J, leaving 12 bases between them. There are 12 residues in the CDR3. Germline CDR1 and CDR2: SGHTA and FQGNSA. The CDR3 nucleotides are TGTGCCAGCAGTTTGACGGGAATCGAGCAGTACTTC. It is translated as CASSLTGIEQYF.

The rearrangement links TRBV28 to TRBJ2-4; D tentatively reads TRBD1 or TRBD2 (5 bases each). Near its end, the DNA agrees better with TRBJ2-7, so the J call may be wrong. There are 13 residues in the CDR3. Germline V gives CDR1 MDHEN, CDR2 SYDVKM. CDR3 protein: CASKGTTTYEQYF. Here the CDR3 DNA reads TGTGCCAGCAAAGGGACCACAACCTACGAGCAGTACTTC.

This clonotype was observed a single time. In DNA, the CDR3 is TGTGCCATCAGTGAGTCGGGGTTGGACAATCAGCCCCAGCATTTT. It is translated as CAISESGLDNQPQHF. The chain is built from TRBV10-3 and TRBJ1-5; D gene ambiguous. CDR3 size: 15 residues. Per the germline V gene, CDR1 is ENHRY and CDR2 is SYGVKD. Deletions cut 0 bases from V and 3 bases from J, with 9 bases between.

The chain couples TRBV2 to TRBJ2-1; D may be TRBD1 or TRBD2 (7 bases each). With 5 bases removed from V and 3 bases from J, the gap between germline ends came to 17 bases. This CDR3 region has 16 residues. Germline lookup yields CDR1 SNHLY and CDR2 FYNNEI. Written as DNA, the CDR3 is TGTGCCAGCAGTCGCTGGGAGGGGACAGTCTACAATGAGCAGTTCTTC. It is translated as CASSRWEGTVYNEQFF.

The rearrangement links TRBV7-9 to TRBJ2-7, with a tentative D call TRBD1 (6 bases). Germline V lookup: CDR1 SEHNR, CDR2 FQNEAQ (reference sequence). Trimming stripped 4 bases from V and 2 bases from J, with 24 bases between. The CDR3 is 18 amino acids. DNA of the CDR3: TGTGCCAGCAGCTCGATACCTGGCGGGTTGGGGGCAACCTACGAGCAGTACTTC. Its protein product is CASSSIPGGLGATYEQYF.

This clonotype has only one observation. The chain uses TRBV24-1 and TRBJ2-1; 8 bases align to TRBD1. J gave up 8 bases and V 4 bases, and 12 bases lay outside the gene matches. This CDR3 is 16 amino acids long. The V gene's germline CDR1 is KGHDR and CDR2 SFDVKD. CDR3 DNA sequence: TGTGCCACCAGTGAAAGAGGGTCAGGGGGCCGTGATGAGCAGTTCTTC. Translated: CATSERGSGGRDEQFF.

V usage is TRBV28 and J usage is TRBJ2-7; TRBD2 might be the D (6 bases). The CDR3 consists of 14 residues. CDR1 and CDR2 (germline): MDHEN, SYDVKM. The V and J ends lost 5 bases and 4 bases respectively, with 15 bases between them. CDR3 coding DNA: TGTGCCAGCAGTCCAACCGGGACTTATTACGAGCAGTACTTC. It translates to CASSPTGTYYEQYF.

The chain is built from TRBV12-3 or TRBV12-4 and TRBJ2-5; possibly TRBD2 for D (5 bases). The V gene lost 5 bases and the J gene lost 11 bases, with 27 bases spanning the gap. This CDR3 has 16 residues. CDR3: CASSPHSGSYKNEQYF. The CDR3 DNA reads TGTGCCAGCAGTCCCCATAGTGGGAGCTATAAGAATGAGCAGTACTTC.

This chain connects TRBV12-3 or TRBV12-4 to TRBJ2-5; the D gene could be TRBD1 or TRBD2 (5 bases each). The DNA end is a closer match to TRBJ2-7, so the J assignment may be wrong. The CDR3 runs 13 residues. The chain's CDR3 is CASNNRRGSEQYF. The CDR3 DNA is TGTGCCAGCAACAACCGTCGGGGCTCCGAGCAGTACTTC.

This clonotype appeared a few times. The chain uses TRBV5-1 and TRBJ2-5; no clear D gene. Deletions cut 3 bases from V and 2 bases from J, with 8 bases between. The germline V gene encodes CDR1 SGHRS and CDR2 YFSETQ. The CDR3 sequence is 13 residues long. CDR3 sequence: CASSSYTQETQYF. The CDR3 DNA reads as TGCGCCAGCAGCTCGTACACACAAGAGACCCAGTACTTC.

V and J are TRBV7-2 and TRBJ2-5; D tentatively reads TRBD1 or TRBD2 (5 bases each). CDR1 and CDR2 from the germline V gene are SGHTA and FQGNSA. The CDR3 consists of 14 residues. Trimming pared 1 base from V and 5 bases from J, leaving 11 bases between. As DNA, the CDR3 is TGTGCCAGCAGCTTAGGGGGGTGGGGGGAGACCCAGTACTTC. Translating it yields CASSLGGWGETQYF.

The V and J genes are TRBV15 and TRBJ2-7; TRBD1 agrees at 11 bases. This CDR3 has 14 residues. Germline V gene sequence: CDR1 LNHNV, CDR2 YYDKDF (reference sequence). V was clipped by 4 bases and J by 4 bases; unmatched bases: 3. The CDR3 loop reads CATSKGQGAYEQYF. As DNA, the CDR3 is TGTGCCACCAGCAAAGGACAGGGGGCATACGAGCAGTACTTC.

CDR3 region: CASSYRPDYEQYF. In nucleotides, the CDR3 is TGTGCCAGCAGTTATAGGCCAGACTACGAGCAGTACTTC. The V gene is TRBV6-2 or TRBV6-3, the J gene TRBJ2-7; D remains unclear. The germline V and J ends were trimmed by 3 bases and 3 bases, with 9 bases remaining between them. The CDR3 spans 13 residues. In germline, CDR1 is MNHEY, CDR2 SVGEGT.

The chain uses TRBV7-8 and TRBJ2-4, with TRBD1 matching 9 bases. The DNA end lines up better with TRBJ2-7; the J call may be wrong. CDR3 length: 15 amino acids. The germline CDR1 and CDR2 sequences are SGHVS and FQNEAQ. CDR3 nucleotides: TGTGCCAGCAGCTTAGCGACGGGACAGGGATACGAGCAGTACTTC. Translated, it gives CASSLATGQGYEQYF.

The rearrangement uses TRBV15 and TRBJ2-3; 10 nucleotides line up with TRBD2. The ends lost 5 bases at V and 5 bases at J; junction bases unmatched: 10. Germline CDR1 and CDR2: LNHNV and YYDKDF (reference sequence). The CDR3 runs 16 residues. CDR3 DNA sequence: TGTGCCACCAGCGGAACGAAACTAGCGGGACAAGATACGCAGTATTTT. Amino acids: CATSGTKLAGQDTQYF. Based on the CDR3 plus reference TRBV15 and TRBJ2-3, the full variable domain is DAMVIQNPRYQVTQFGKPVTLSCSQTLNHNVMYWYQQKSSQAPKLLFHYYDKDFNNEADTPDNFQSRRPNTSFCFLDIRSPGLGDTAMYLCATSGTKLAGQDTQYFGPGTRLTVL.

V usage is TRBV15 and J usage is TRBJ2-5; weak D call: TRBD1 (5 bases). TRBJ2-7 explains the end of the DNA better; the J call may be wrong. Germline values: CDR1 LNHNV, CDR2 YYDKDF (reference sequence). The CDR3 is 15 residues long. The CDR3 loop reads CATSRRTGSYYEQYF. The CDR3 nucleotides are TGTGCCACCAGCAGAAGAACAGGATCGTATTACGAGCAGTACTTC.

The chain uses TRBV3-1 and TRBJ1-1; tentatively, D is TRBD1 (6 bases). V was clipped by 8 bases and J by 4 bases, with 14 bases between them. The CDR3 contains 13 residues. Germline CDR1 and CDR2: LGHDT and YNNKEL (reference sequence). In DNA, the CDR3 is TGTGCCAGCCGGGGGCTTTCGGGCACTGAAGCTTTCTTT. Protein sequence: CASRGLSGTEAFF.

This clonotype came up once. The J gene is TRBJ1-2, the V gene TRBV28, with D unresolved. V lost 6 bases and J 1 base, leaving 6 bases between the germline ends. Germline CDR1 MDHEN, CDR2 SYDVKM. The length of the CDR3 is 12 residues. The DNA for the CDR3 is TGTGCCAGCAGCCGGAATAACTATGGCTACACCTTC. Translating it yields CASSRNNYGYTF.